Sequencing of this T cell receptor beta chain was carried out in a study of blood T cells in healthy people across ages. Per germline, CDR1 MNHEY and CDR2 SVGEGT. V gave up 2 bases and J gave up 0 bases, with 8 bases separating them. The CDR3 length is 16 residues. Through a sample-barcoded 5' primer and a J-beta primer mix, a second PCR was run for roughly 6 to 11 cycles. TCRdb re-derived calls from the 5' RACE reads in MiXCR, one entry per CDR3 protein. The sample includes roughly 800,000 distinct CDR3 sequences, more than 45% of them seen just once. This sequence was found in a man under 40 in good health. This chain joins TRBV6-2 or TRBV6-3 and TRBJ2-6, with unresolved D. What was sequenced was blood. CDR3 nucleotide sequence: TGTGCCAGCAGTTACCGACACCTCTCTGGGGCCAACGTCCTGACTTTC. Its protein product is CASSYRHLSGANVLTF.